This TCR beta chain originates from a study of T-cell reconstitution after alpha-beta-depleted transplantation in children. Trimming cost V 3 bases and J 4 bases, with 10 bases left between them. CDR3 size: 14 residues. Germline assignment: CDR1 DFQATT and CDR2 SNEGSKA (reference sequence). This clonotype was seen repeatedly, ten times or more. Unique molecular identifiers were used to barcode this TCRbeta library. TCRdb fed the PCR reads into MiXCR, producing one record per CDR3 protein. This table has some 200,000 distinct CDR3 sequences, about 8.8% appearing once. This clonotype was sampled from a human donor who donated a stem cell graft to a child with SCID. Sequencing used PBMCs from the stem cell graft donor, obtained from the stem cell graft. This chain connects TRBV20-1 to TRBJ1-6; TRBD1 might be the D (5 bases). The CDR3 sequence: CSARPTAYNSPLHF. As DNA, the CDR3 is TGCAGTGCTAGGCCGACAGCGTATAATTCACCCCTCCACTTT.